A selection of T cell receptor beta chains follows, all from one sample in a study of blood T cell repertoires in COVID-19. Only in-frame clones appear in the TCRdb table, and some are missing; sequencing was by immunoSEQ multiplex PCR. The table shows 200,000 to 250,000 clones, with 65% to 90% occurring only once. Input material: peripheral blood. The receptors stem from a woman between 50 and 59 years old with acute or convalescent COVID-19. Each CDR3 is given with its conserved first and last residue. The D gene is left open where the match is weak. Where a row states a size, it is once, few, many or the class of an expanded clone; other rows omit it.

TGTGCCAGCAGCCCGACTCAACTAACGAACACTGAAGCTTTCTTT | CASSPTQLTNTEAFF | TRBV7-9 | . | TRBJ1-1 | .
TGTGCCAGCAGCTTAGGGGCGGGCGGGTACAAGGAGACCCAGTACTTC | CASSLGAGGYKETQYF | TRBV7-8 | . | TRBJ2-5 | .
TGTGCCAGCAGCTTAGTTGAGGGCTCGGGTTCACCCCTCCACTTT | CASSLVEGSGSPLHF | TRBV7-2 | . | TRBJ1-6 | .
TGTGCCTGGAGCGAAGACAGGACCAGGTACACCTTC | CAWSEDRTRYTF | TRBV30 | . | TRBJ1-2 | .
TGTGCCAGCGGGACAGTCGGAAACATTCAGTACTTC | CASGTVGNIQYF | TRBV27 | TRBD1 | TRBJ2-4 | .
TGTGCCAGCAGCCAGAACTCGAGGGTTGCTAGCGGGGGGGCCACAGATACGCAGTATTTT | CASSQNSRVASGGATDTQYF | TRBV3-1/TRBV3-2 | TRBD2 | TRBJ2-3 | few
TGCAGCCACCCCGGGAGTTTCACAGATACGCAGTATTTT | CSHPGSFTDTQYF | TRBV29-1 | . | TRBJ2-3 | once
TGTGCCAGCAGCGTAGACAGGGGGGATGGCAATCAGCCCCAGCATTTT | CASSVDRGDGNQPQHF | TRBV7-8 | TRBD1 | TRBJ1-5 | .
TGTGCCAGCAGCTTAACTCGAACAGGGGCCGGAGAGACCCAGTACTTC | CASSLTRTGAGETQYF | TRBV7-9 | TRBD1 | TRBJ2-5 | .
TGTGCCAGCAGTCTCGGGGGGGCCCGTATAGATACGCAGTATTTT | CASSLGGARIDTQYF | TRBV27 | TRBD2 | TRBJ2-3 | .
TGTGCCACCCAAATAGCGGGAGGTGAGCAGTTCTTC | CATQIAGGEQFF | TRBV25-1 | TRBD2 | TRBJ2-1 | .
TGTGCCAGCAACCGTAGGGGCTCTGGGGCCAACGTCCTGACTTTC | CASNRRGSGANVLTF | TRBV28 | . | TRBJ2-6 | .
TGTGCCACCAGTGATTTCCGATCAGGGGAACAAGAGACCCAGTACTTC | CATSDFRSGEQETQYF | TRBV24-1 | . | TRBJ2-5 | .
TGCGCCAGCAGCCGCGACAACTACAATGAGCAGTTCTTC | CASSRDNYNEQFF | TRBV5-1 | . | TRBJ2-1 | .
TGTGCCAGCAGCCCTATAGCGGGCACAGATACGCAGTATTTT | CASSPIAGTDTQYF | TRBV11-2 | . | TRBJ2-3 | .
TGTGCCAGCACTGGACAGGGGAACACTGAAGCTTTCTTT | CASTGQGNTEAFF | TRBV6-5 | TRBD1 | TRBJ1-1 | .
TGTGCCAGCAGCCGAACTAGCAATGAGCAGTTCTTC | CASSRTSNEQFF | TRBV12-3/TRBV12-4 | . | TRBJ2-1 | .
TGTGCCAGCAAGATGACGACCGTAGCCGAGCAGTACTTC | CASKMTTVAEQYF | TRBV27 | . | TRBJ2-7 | .
TGTGCCAGCAGCTCGGCTCCGGGACTCCAGGGCCAGTACTTC | CASSSAPGLQGQYF | TRBV7-9 | . | TRBJ2-5 | .
TGTGCCAGCAGTGCAAGGCCTACCGGGACTAGCGGGAGCGAGTTAGAGACCCAGTACTTC | CASSARPTGTSGSELETQYF | TRBV2 | TRBD2 | TRBJ2-5 | many
TGCGCCAGCAGTCCAGGCACAGATACGCAGTATTTT | CASSPGTDTQYF | TRBV5-1 | . | TRBJ2-3 | .
TGTGCCAGTAGTATTTGGACAGGGCGGAATTCACCCCTCCACTTT | CASSIWTGRNSPLHF | TRBV19 | TRBD1 | TRBJ1-6 | .
TGTGCCAGCTCACCTCACGGGGGTGCCTACGAGCAGTACTTC | CASSPHGGAYEQYF | TRBV18 | . | TRBJ2-7 | .
TGCGCCAGCAGCTTGGGACAGAGGAACACCGGGGAGCTGTTTTTT | CASSLGQRNTGELFF | TRBV5-1 | . | TRBJ2-2 | few
TGTGCCAGCAGCCGAACAGTCCTTAATGAAAAACTGTTTTTT | CASSRTVLNEKLFF | TRBV2 | . | TRBJ1-4 | few
TGTGCCAGCAGCCAAGAGCCTGGCCGCTCCTACAATGAGCAGTTCTTC | CASSQEPGRSYNEQFF | TRBV3-1/TRBV3-2 | . | TRBJ2-1 | .
TGTGCCAGCAGCTTGACTTCTAACTATGGCTACACCTTC | CASSLTSNYGYTF | TRBV14 | . | TRBJ1-2 | .
TGTGCCTGGAGTGTACCCGGACTGAATGACTATGGCTACACCTTC | CAWSVPGLNDYGYTF | TRBV30 | . | TRBJ1-2 | .
TGTGCCAGCAGCCAGGGAGGACTAGTCTCCTACAATGAGCAGTTCTTC | CASSQGGLVSYNEQFF | TRBV4-2 | TRBD2 | TRBJ2-1 | .
TGTGCCAGTAGTCCCGGGACAAAGAATGAAAAACTGTTTTTT | CASSPGTKNEKLFF | TRBV19 | . | TRBJ1-4 | .
TGTGCCAGCAGACACGCTGGGGACAACACAGATACGCAGTATTTT | CASRHAGDNTDTQYF | TRBV7-8 | . | TRBJ2-3 | many
TGTGCCAGTAGTTCCCAGGGGGACAATTCACCCCTCCACTTT | CASSSQGDNSPLHF | TRBV19 | TRBD1 | TRBJ1-6 | .
TGTGCCAGCAGTTTACGTCTGGACAGGTACGAGCAGTACTTC | CASSLRLDRYEQYF | TRBV27 | TRBD1 | TRBJ2-7 | .
TGCGCCAGCAGCCGCTCCGGGACAGGGGGCACCGGGGAGCTGTTTTTT | CASSRSGTGGTGELFF | TRBV5-1 | TRBD1 | TRBJ2-2 | .
TGTGCCAGCAGCCAACCCGGCACTGAAGCTTTCTTT | CASSQPGTEAFF | TRBV3-1/TRBV3-2 | . | TRBJ1-1 | .
TGCGCCAGCAGCTCTACCCGGGACAGCCGAAGCACAGATACGCAGTATTTT | CASSSTRDSRSTDTQYF | TRBV5-1 | TRBD1 | TRBJ2-3 | .
TGTGCCAGCACGGGCAGGGGGCGCGAAAGCTATGGCTACACCTTC | CASTGRGRESYGYTF | TRBV2 | TRBD1 | TRBJ1-2 | .
TGTGCCAGCAGCTTAGGGCCCAGGGCGCCCCAGCATTTT | CASSLGPRAPQHF | TRBV7-6 | . | TRBJ1-5 | .
TGTGCCAGCAGTTTGATTTTCGGGGGAAATTCACCCCTCCACTTT | CASSLIFGGNSPLHF | TRBV28 | . | TRBJ1-6 | .
TGTGCCAGCAGCCAAGGCTTAAACAGGCGGGGGGCCTATGGCTACACCTTC | CASSQGLNRRGAYGYTF | TRBV3-1/TRBV3-2 | . | TRBJ1-2 | .
TGTGCCAGCAGTTTGATTAGCTACGAGCAGTACTTC | CASSLISYEQYF | TRBV12-3/TRBV12-4 | . | TRBJ2-7 | once
TGTGCCAGCAGCGCACGGGACACCTCTGGAAACACCATATATTTT | CASSARDTSGNTIYF | TRBV3-1/TRBV3-2 | . | TRBJ1-3 | .
TGTGCCAGTAGTCCCAGACAGGGCGATAGCAATCAGCCCCAGCATTTT | CASSPRQGDSNQPQHF | TRBV19 | TRBD1 | TRBJ1-5 | once
TGTGCCAGTAGTAAGCAGGGGGCTTACACTGAAGCTTTCTTT | CASSKQGAYTEAFF | TRBV19 | TRBD1 | TRBJ1-1 | .
TGTGCCAGTAGTATCCCGGGACAGGGTGGCACCGGGGAGCTGTTTTTT | CASSIPGQGGTGELFF | TRBV19 | TRBD1 | TRBJ2-2 | few
TGTGCCAGCACATACTTTAGGCAGGGAAGCACTGAAGCTTTCTTT | CASTYFRQGSTEAFF | TRBV7-8 | . | TRBJ1-1 | .
TGTGCCACCAGTGATTTGCCGGGACTGGGGAACAATGAGCAGTTCTTC | CATSDLPGLGNNEQFF | TRBV24-1 | . | TRBJ2-1 | once
TGTGCCAGTAGGAGGACAGGGGACCACGAGCAGTACTTC | CASRRTGDHEQYF | TRBV19 | TRBD1 | TRBJ2-7 | once